Here is one T cell receptor (beta chain) with its context. Its antigen remains undetermined. Base qualities are not at hand, and no much larger clone is one base apart. This record belongs to a study of yellow fever vaccine responses in identical twins (dated by TCRdb to the late 2010s). With regard to the full study: In the study, vaccine-responding T cell clones were precisely tracked in identical twins. Study-wide findings and limitations: According to the authors, in identical twins the way T cells responded to vaccination appeared partly convergent and partly personalized.

Trimming removed 5 bases from V and 2 bases from J; the gene matches leave 7 bases unexplained. The CDR3 contains 16 residues, cysteine and phenylalanine counted. The entry retains the CDR3 DNA only, 48 bases that are in frame from base 1. For CDR1 and CDR2, the germline V gene lists SGHTA and FQGTGA. The library came from RT-PCR. Instrument used: Illumina HiSeq 2500. TCRdb's own reprocessing of the public reads used fastp at Q25 and MiXCR and kept productive beta chains. Rows are unified per CDR3 protein, each entry keeping the most common DNA and genes. The sample contains around 6,600 distinct CDR3 sequences, about 86% of them found a single time. Of the sample, about 1.1% is held by the ten largest clones.

Recombination connected TRBV7-3 to TRBJ2-1; TRBD2 aligns with 9 central bases. The sample was T cells from blood (PBMCs), unsorted or a sorted subset (not recorded which), taken before or after yellow fever vaccination (not recorded which). This sequence originates from a woman aged 18-29 years who received the yellow fever vaccine. Donor details come from another sample of the same person, matched by shared clones. Here is the DNA: TGTGCCAGCAGCCCACCGGGCGGGGGGGCCTACAATGAGCAGTTCTTC. Its coded protein is CASSPPGGGAYNEQFF.